The clone carrying this T cell receptor (beta chain) was observed at least ten times. Its antigen is undetermined. CDR1 is DFQATT and CDR2 is SNEGSKA in the germline V gene (reference sequence). Unmatched junction bases numbered 9, after V lost 1 base and J lost 13 bases. The CDR3 consists of 13 residues. The sample comes from a study of T-cell reconstitution after alpha-beta-depleted transplantation in children. Preparation of the TCRbeta library was carried out with unique molecular identifiers. MiXCR was run by TCRdb on the PCR reads, yielding one entry per CDR3 protein. This sample has approximately 230,000 distinct CDR3 sequences, with roughly 24% found just once. Notes on the study in general: One year after transplant, T-cell counts and diversity came mostly from newly produced T cells. Surviving recipient T cells and thymic progenitors accounted for the high day-60 TCRbeta diversity observed in some patients.

The source was PBMCs, collected before TCRalphabeta/CD19-depleted stem cell transplant. This chain uses TRBV20-1 with TRBJ2-1; 8 nucleotides align to TRBD2. The clonotype originates from a girl aged 2 to 10 with Fanconi anemia, due to receive a stem cell transplant. For the CDR3, the DNA is TGCAGTGCTAGAGGTCCCTTCCGGGAGGGTCAGTTCTTC. Translation gives CSARGPFREGQFF.